Each of the 17 T cell receptor beta chains below was sequenced from the same sample in a study of graft-versus-host responses after intestinal transplantation. Method: immunoSEQ multiplex PCR; TCRdb's copy keeps in-frame clones and lacks some. This table holds approximately 100,000 clones, roughly 88% found once. No cognate antigen is known for these TCRs. The input for sequencing was unstimulated CD4+ T cells sorted from spleen or lymph node cells, taken before intestinal transplant. The receptors derive from a human donor who received an intestinal transplant.

This clone was counted only a few times. The chain is built from TRBV7-8 and TRBJ1-4; the D is unclear. This CDR3 has 13 residues. CDR1 and CDR2 (germline): SGHVS, FQNEAQ. Trimming pared 5 bases from V and 2 bases from J, leaving 6 bases between. In DNA, the CDR3 is TGTGCCAGCAGCCCACGGACTAATGAAAAACTGTTTTTT. It is translated as CASSPRTNEKLFF.

The chain uses TRBV5-4 and TRBJ1-2, with TRBD1 matching 10 bases. The CDR3 is made up of 16 amino acids. After removal of 4 bases from V and 1 base from J, the junction contained 7 bases not matched to a gene. The germline gives CDR1 SGHNT, CDR2 YYREEE (reference sequence). CDR3 amino acids: CASSPRQGAFNYGYTF. For the CDR3, the DNA is TGTGCCAGCAGCCCAAGACAGGGGGCGTTTAACTATGGCTACACCTTC.

The chain links TRBV18 to TRBJ2-7, with TRBD1 matching 10 bases. Germline CDR1 reads KGHSH; CDR2 reads LQKENI. The CDR3 runs to 13 residues. The V and J ends lost 4 bases and 4 bases, in that order; junction bases with no gene match: 1. This CDR3 reads CASSQGQGYEQYF. CDR3 nucleotide sequence: TGTGCCAGCTCACAGGGACAGGGGTACGAGCAGTACTTC.

This chain uses TRBV11-2 with TRBJ2-1; 11 bases line up with TRBD2. Germline-derived CDR1 and CDR2 are SGHAT and FQNNGV. J gave up 0 bases and V 4 bases, and 2 bases lay outside the gene matches. This CDR3 spans 16 amino acids. The CDR3 is CASSYSGGASYNEQFF. In nucleotides, the CDR3 is TGTGCCAGCAGCTATAGCGGGGGGGCCTCCTACAATGAGCAGTTCTTC. The full variable domain, in which reference TRBV11-2 and TRBJ2-1 provide the parts outside the CDR3, is EAGVAQSPRYKIIEKRQSVAFWCNPISGHATLYWYQQILGQGPKLLIQFQNNGVVDDSQLPKDRFSAERLKGVDSTLKIQPAKLEDSAVYLCASSYSGGASYNEQFFGPGTRLTVL.

This clone appeared a few times. The chain couples TRBV7-2 to TRBJ2-1; the match to TRBD1 covers 8 bases. Unmatched junction bases numbered 13, after V lost 9 bases and J lost 3 bases. Per germline, CDR1 SGHTA and CDR2 FQGNSA. There are 16 residues in the CDR3. The CDR3: CARGGTGTGVYNEQFF. CDR3 coding DNA: TGTGCCAGAGGGGGGACCGGGACAGGAGTCTACAATGAGCAGTTCTTC.

CDR3: CSVDRGTSQETQYF. The CDR3 nucleotides are TGCAGCGTTGATCGGGGGACTTCCCAAGAGACCCAGTACTTC. The chain combines TRBV29-1 with TRBJ2-5, with a tentative D call TRBD2 (6 bases). Trimming took 3 bases from V and 1 from J, leaving 12 bases between them. CDR3 length: 14 amino acids. Germline CDR1 and CDR2: SQVTM and ANQGSEA.

This chain links TRBV5-6 with TRBJ2-7; the match to TRBD1 covers 7 bases. The length of the CDR3 is 15 residues. Germline CDR1 reads SGHDT; CDR2 reads YYEEEE. The V segment lost 4 bases and the J segment 1 base; nucleotides outside the gene matches: 8. CDR3 sequence (DNA): TGTGCCAGCAGCCTCGACAGGGACCTATCCTACGAGCAGTACTTC. Encoded protein: CASSLDRDLSYEQYF. The full variable domain, its missing parts supplied by reference TRBV5-6 and TRBJ2-7, is DAGVTQSPTHLIKTRGQQVTLRCSPKSGHDTVSWYQQALGQGPQFIFQYYEEEERQRGNFPDRFSGHQFPNYSSELNVNALLLGDSALYLCASSLDRDLSYEQYFGPGTRLTVT.

This chain links TRBV27 with TRBJ1-2; 11 positions agree with TRBD1. This CDR3 region has 15 residues. Losses at the gene ends were 5 bases for V and 8 bases for J; bases not matched to a gene: 10. Germline CDR1 reads MNHEY; CDR2 reads SMNVEV (reference sequence). The CDR3 sequence is CASSLNGQGAGGYTF. CDR3 DNA sequence: TGTGCCAGCAGTCTCAATGGACAGGGGGCGGGAGGCTACACCTTC.

V gene TRBV19 combines with J gene TRBJ1-5; 8 bases are a match to TRBD1. Trimming removed 6 bases from V and 4 bases from J; junction bases left unmatched: 8. CDR3 length: 15 residues. The germline gives CDR1 LNHDA, CDR2 SQIVND (reference sequence). Here the CDR3 DNA reads TGTGCCAGTAGGTCGACAGGGGATGGGAATCAGCCCCAGCATTTT. This codes for CASRSTGDGNQPQHF. Based on the CDR3 plus reference TRBV19 and TRBJ1-5, the full variable domain is DGGITQSPKYLFRKEGQNVTLSCEQNLNHDAMYWYRQDPGQGLRLIYYSQIVNDFQKGDIAEGYSVSREKKESFPLTVTSAQKNPTAFYLCASRSTGDGNQPQHFGDGTRLSIL.

This clone was observed a handful of times. The V and J genes are TRBV6-5 and TRBJ1-2; 7 nucleotides match TRBD1. CDR3 length: 13 amino acids. Germline assignment: CDR1 MNHEY and CDR2 SVGAGI. The V segment lost 7 bases and the J segment 8 bases; nucleotides outside the gene matches: 10. Here the CDR3 DNA reads TGTGCCAGCACCAACCACAGGGGTGGAGGCTACACCTTC. Its protein product is CASTNHRGGGYTF.

The chain couples TRBV6-6 to TRBJ1-2; the D gene is possibly TRBD1 (6 bases). CDR3 length equals 12 residues. The V gene lost 6 bases and the J gene lost 3 bases, with 8 bases spanning the gap. Looked up from germline, CDR1 is MNHNY and CDR2 is SVGAGI (reference sequence). CDR3 sequence: CASRTGDYGYTF. The CDR3 DNA reads as TGTGCCAGCAGGACAGGCGACTATGGCTACACCTTC.

The rearrangement uses TRBV10-3 and TRBJ1-6, with a weak D call TRBD1 (5 bases). The CDR3 spans 13 residues. The V and J ends lost 4 bases and 9 bases respectively, with 10 bases between them. The germline gives CDR1 ENHRY, CDR2 SYGVKD. The CDR3 nucleotides read TGTGCCATCAGTGTAGGGGAGGGTTCACCCCTCCACTTT. This codes for CAISVGEGSPLHF.

The V call is TRBV14, the J call TRBJ2-7; a possible D gene is TRBD1 (5 bases). Germline-derived CDR1 and CDR2 are SGHDN and FVKESK. The CDR3 covers 14 residues. V was clipped by 1 base and J by 2 bases, with 9 bases between them. The CDR3 bases are TGTGCCAGCAGCCAAGTGGGGCTAACCTACGAGCAGTACTTC. It specifies CASSQVGLTYEQYF.

This clone was seen a few times. The chain uses TRBV6-6 and TRBJ2-5, with D possibly being TRBD1 (5 bases). The V and J ends lost 5 bases and 3 bases respectively, with 13 bases between them. The CDR3 spans 14 residues. Per germline, CDR1 MNHNY and CDR2 SVGAGI (reference sequence). CDR3 residues: CASSTNTGEETQYF. DNA of the CDR3: TGTGCCAGCAGTACTAACACAGGAGAAGAGACCCAGTACTTC.

The V gene is TRBV10-3, the J gene TRBJ1-2; D possibly corresponds to TRBD1 (6 bases). Germline V gene data show CDR1 as ENHRY and CDR2 as SYGVKD. V shed 4 bases and J shed 0 bases, with 15 bases lying between them. The CDR3 contains 16 residues. The CDR3 bases are TGTGCCATCAGTGGAGGGGAGGGGGGATCTAACTATGGCTACACCTTC. Translation: CAISGGEGGSNYGYTF.

The gene calls are TRBV4-1 and TRBJ1-4; D gene ambiguous. Germline loops: CDR1 MGHRA, CDR2 YSYEKL. CDR3 length equals 16 residues. The germline V and J ends were trimmed by 4 bases and 3 bases, with 15 bases remaining between them. CDR3 sequence: CASSRQEGGSNEKLFF. CDR3 DNA: TGCGCCAGCAGCCGGCAGGAGGGAGGGTCTAATGAAAAACTGTTTTTT.

The chain links TRBV7-3 to TRBJ2-1; 10 bases are shared with TRBD2. CDR3 length: 16 amino acids. V lost 0 bases and J lost 8; bases outside the gene matches: 7. Germline V gene sequence: CDR1 SGHTA, CDR2 FQGTGA. This chain's CDR3 is CASSLTLAGAGDEQFF. In DNA form, the CDR3 reads TGTGCCAGCAGCTTAACTCTAGCGGGGGCGGGAGATGAGCAGTTCTTC. Combining the CDR3 with reference TRBV7-3 and TRBJ2-1 gives the whole variable domain GAGVSQTPSNKVTEKGKYVELRCDPISGHTALYWYRQSLGQGPEFLIYFQGTGAADDSGLPNDRFFAVRPEGSVSTLKIQRTERGDSAVYLCASSLTLAGAGDEQFFGPGTRLTVL.